Listed below are T cell receptor beta chains from one sample, sequenced in a study of T cells in Graves' hyperthyroidism and ophthalmopathy. TCRdb redid the calling of the multiplex PCR reads with MiXCR, one entry per CDR3 protein. The top ten clones hold 7.5% to 9.5% of a sample with 750,000 to 900,000 distinct CDR3 sequences, 38% of them seen once. Material for sequencing was blood. All receptors derive from a young man with Graves' hyperthyroidism. Each CDR3 is given with its conserved first and last residue. D genes are given only for firm matches. For some rows the clone size is stated as once, few or many, or as a class when expanded; others skip it.

d_call j_call clone_size v_call cdr3_nt cdr3_aa
. TRBJ2-6 many TRBV2 TGTGCCAGCACCAGAGCTTCCTCTGGGGCCAACGTCCTGACTTTC CASTRASSGANVLTF
. TRBJ1-1 . TRBV7-9 TGTGCCAGCAGGCGAATAGGAGACTTAGACACTGAAGCTTTCTTT CASRRIGDLDTEAFF
. TRBJ1-4 . TRBV9 TGTGCCAGCAGCGGTTCCGGGACGTTGGGGGAAAAACTGTTTTTT CASSGSGTLGEKLFF
. TRBJ1-1 . TRBV30 TGTGCCTACGATCACGGGACCACTGAAGCTTTCTTT CAYDHGTTEAFF
. TRBJ2-7 many TRBV29-1 TGCAGCGCCCGGACGGTTCGGGTTGGCGAGCAGTACTTC CSARTVRVGEQYF
. TRBJ2-5 . TRBV29-1 TGCAGCAGCCAAGCGACCCAGTACCAAGAGACCCAGTACTTC CSSQATQYQETQYF
. TRBJ1-2 . TRBV29-1 TGCAGCGTTGGCGGGGCGACCTATGGCTACACCTTC CSVGGATYGYTF
. TRBJ1-1 . TRBV19 TGTGCCAGTAGTCCCCCCCGGGGTTTCCCCACCGACCTGAACACTGAAGCTTTCTTT CASSPPRGFPTDLNTEAFF
TRBD2 TRBJ2-2 many TRBV19 TGTGCCAGTAGCACGTCGGGAGGGGCAGGCGGGGAGCTGTTTTTT CASSTSGGAGGELFF
. TRBJ1-6 few TRBV6-5 TGTGCCAGCAGCGAGAGTTCCTCCTATAATTCACCCCTCCACTTT CASSESSSYNSPLHF
TRBD2 TRBJ2-5 . TRBV20-1 TGCAGTGCTGGAAGACTAGCGCGAGCAGAGACCCAGTACTTC CSAGRLARAETQYF
. TRBJ1-1 . TRBV2 TGTGCCAGCTCACCGGACGTCTACACTGAAGCTTTCTTT CASSPDVYTEAFF
. TRBJ2-7 . TRBV20-1 TGCAGTGCTAGATCGGGGTATACCTACGAGCAGTACTTC CSARSGYTYEQYF
. TRBJ1-1 . TRBV7-9 TGCGCCAGCAGCCAGACAGGCTCTCGGGCGGAAGCTTTCTTT CASSQTGSRAEAFF
. TRBJ2-7 many TRBV7-9 TGTGCCAGCAGCCTCCCGGGGTCGTCCTACGAGCAGTACTTC CASSLPGSSYEQYF
. TRBJ1-5 many TRBV25-1 TGTGCCAGCAGTGATTTCGATAGCGCGGGGTATAGCAATCAGCCCCAGCATTTT CASSDFDSAGYSNQPQHF
. TRBJ1-1 many TRBV15 TGTGCCACCAGCGGGGGACACCTAAGGAACACTGAAGCTTTCTTT CATSGGHLRNTEAFF
. TRBJ1-1 . TRBV2 TGTGCCAGCAGCCGGGACGGATTGAACACTGAAGCTCTCTTT CASSRDGLNTEALF
. TRBJ1-1 once TRBV5-1 TGCGCCAGCAGCTCTGGGGACGCCTTATGGAGAAAAACTGAAGCTTTCTTT CASSSGDALWRKTEAFF
. TRBJ2-7 few TRBV5-1 TGCGCCAGCAGCTTGGCCGGGCAGGACCTCTACGAGCAGTACTTC CASSLAGQDLYEQYF
TRBD2 TRBJ2-7 . TRBV7-2 TGTGCCAGCAGCCCGAGGACTAGCGGTCGCCTCTCCTACGAGCAGTACTTC CASSPRTSGRLSYEQYF
. TRBJ1-2 many TRBV15 TGTGCCACCAGCAGAGATACACAGGGAAACTATGGCTACACCTTC CATSRDTQGNYGYTF
. TRBJ2-6 . TRBV7-8 TGCGCCAGCAGCTCCAAGGCGCCGGGCTCTGGGGCCAACGTCCTGACTTTC CASSSKAPGSGANVLTF
TRBD1 TRBJ2-1 . TRBV29-1 TGCAGCGCGGACAGGAATGAGCAGTTCTTC CSADRNEQFF
. TRBJ2-2 few TRBV14 TGTGCCAGCAGCCAAGTCCCAACTACGAACACCGGGGAGCTGTTTTTT CASSQVPTTNTGELFF
. TRBJ2-2 few TRBV7-9 TGTGCCAGCAGCTCCGACGGAGGGGCCGGGGAGCTGTTTTTT CASSSDGGAGELFF
. TRBJ2-7 . TRBV6-1 TGTGCCAGCGATTTGAGCCGGGACGAGCAGTACTTC CASDLSRDEQYF
. TRBJ2-7 . TRBV9 TGTGCCAGCAGCGTGGATAGGATGAACCACGGGCAGTACTTC CASSVDRMNHGQYF
. TRBJ1-1 . TRBV7-9 TGTGCCAGCAGTTTCCCTCCTCAGGACAGCGTTAACACTGAAGCTTTCTTT CASSFPPQDSVNTEAFF
. TRBJ1-5 few TRBV5-5 TGTGCCAGCAGCTTACCAGGGGAGCCCCAGCATTTT CASSLPGEPQHF
TRBD1 TRBJ1-1 many TRBV7-9 TGTGCCAGCAGCCCGGGGGACAGTAACACTGAAGCTTTCTTT CASSPGDSNTEAFF
. TRBJ2-5 . TRBV7-9 TGCGCCAGCAGCCAAGATGACGGAACACAAGAGACCCAGTACTTC CASSQDDGTQETQYF
TRBD2 TRBJ2-2 many TRBV10-3 TGTGCCATTAAGACTAGCGAGGTCGGGGAGCTGTTTTTT CAIKTSEVGELFF
TRBD1 TRBJ1-3 . TRBV7-2 TGTGCCAGCAGCATAGGGACAGCAACTGGAAACACCATATATTTT CASSIGTATGNTIYF
. TRBJ1-1 . TRBV29-1 TGCAGCCTAGAAGGTGCGAACACTGAAGCTTTCTTT CSLEGANTEAFF
TRBD1 TRBJ1-1 few TRBV9 TGTGCCAGCAGCATAATTCCTGGGACAGATATGAACACTGAAGCTTTCTTT CASSIIPGTDMNTEAFF
. TRBJ2-7 . TRBV29-1 TGCAGCGTTGAAGACGGGGACCTTGGAAACGAGCAGTACTTC CSVEDGDLGNEQYF
TRBD1 TRBJ1-1 few TRBV14 TGTGCCAGCAGCGGACCAGGGGGAGGGAACACTGAAGCTTTCTTT CASSGPGGGNTEAFF
TRBD2 TRBJ2-7 many TRBV24-1 TGTGCCACCAGTGACCGGGGACTAGCGGGAGGCTACGAGCAGTACTTC CATSDRGLAGGYEQYF
. TRBJ2-2 . TRBV6-1 TGTGCCAGCAGAATACAGGCGGACCCCGGGGAGCTGTTTTTT CASRIQADPGELFF
. TRBJ1-1 . TRBV29-1 TGCAGCGTCCCCGGGGGCGAAGCTTTCTTT CSVPGGEAFF
. TRBJ1-4 many TRBV29-1 TGCAGCGTCGCCGGGACATCAACTAATGAAAAACTGTTTTTT CSVAGTSTNEKLFF
TRBD1 TRBJ1-2 . TRBV29-1 TGCAGCGTACGGACAGGGCCCTATGGCTACACCTTC CSVRTGPYGYTF
. TRBJ2-5 . TRBV7-3 TGTGCCAGCAGTGGGGGGGGCCGTTTGGAGACCCAGTACTTC CASSGGGRLETQYF
TRBD1 TRBJ1-3 . TRBV19 TGTGCCAGTAGTGACCGGGACAGGGGGCCTGGAAACACCATATATTTT CASSDRDRGPGNTIYF
. TRBJ1-1 . TRBV13 TGTGCCAGCAGCCCCCGTGGATCCGTGTGGGACTTCTTCTTT CASSPRGSVWDFFF
TRBD2 TRBJ2-5 few TRBV20-1 TGCAGTGCTAGAGACGCTAGCGGGGGTGGAGAGACCCAGTACTTC CSARDASGGGETQYF
. TRBJ1-1 . TRBV24-1 TGTGCCAGCAGTCCGGGGGTTCGGACTGAAGCTTTCTTT CASSPGVRTEAFF